This entry describes one T cell receptor beta chain. The sample comes from a study of blood T cell repertoires in COVID-19. The V gene's germline CDR1 is SGHKS and CDR2 YYEKEE (reference sequence). Unmatched junction bases numbered 8, after V lost 4 bases and J lost 0 bases. The CDR3 is made up of 16 amino acids. The repertoire was sequenced with immunoSEQ multiplex PCR; TCRdb's copy has only in-frame clones and lacks some. This table has 250,000 to 300,000 clones, roughly 90% appearing once. The specimen sequenced was peripheral blood. The sequence derives from a woman aged 45 to 65 who had recovered from COVID-19. The chain joins TRBV5-5 to TRBJ1-1; 8 bases line up with TRBD1. CDR3 sequence (DNA): TGTGCCAGCAGCCCCGGGACAGGACGAATGAACACTGAAGCTTTCTTT. This encodes CASSPGTGRMNTEAFF. Filled out from reference TRBV5-5 and TRBJ1-1, the complete variable domain reads DAGVTQSPTHLIKTRGQQVTLRCSPISGHKSVSWYQQVLGQGPQFIFQYYEKEERGRGNFPDRFSARQFPNYSSELNVNALLLGDSALYLCASSPGTGRMNTEAFFGQGTRLTVV.